This TCR beta chain was obtained from a study of HIV-infected patients and healthy controls. By share, this clonotype ranks as medium-sized. The target antigen is unknown. Overall study findings and caveats: HIV+ repertoires were severely depleted of MAIT alpha-chain CDR3s, unlike healthy controls. Unequal distinct sequence numbers between patients and controls complicated comparisons.

No cell fractionation was done, so the repertoire covers all unsorted peripheral blood T cells. Exclusions covered tumors, febrile or AIDS-related illness, and hepatitis B or C coinfection. The CDR3 is 11 residues long. With 5 bases removed from V and 8 bases from J, the gap between germline ends came to 7 bases. CDR1 MGHDK and CDR2 SYGVNS come from the germline V gene. Around 450 ng RNA was reverse transcribed with alpha and beta constant-region primers. Alpha and beta chain libraries were made separately by chain-specific third strand synthesis with multiplexing indices. The library had 12-nucleotide molecular identifiers formed by two random hexamers joined together. TCRdb redid the calling of the 5' RACE reads with MiXCR, one entry per CDR3 protein. The data contain 8,100 or so distinct CDR3 sequences, about a tenth of them singletons.

The clonotype was recovered from an adult with HIV infection. The rearrangement uses TRBV25-1 and TRBJ1-3; no definite D call. The sequencing here drew on blood, taken before antiretroviral therapy. The CDR3 loop reads CASSPGDTIYF. The CDR3 DNA sequence: TGTGCCAGCAGTCCGGGTGACACCATATATTTT.